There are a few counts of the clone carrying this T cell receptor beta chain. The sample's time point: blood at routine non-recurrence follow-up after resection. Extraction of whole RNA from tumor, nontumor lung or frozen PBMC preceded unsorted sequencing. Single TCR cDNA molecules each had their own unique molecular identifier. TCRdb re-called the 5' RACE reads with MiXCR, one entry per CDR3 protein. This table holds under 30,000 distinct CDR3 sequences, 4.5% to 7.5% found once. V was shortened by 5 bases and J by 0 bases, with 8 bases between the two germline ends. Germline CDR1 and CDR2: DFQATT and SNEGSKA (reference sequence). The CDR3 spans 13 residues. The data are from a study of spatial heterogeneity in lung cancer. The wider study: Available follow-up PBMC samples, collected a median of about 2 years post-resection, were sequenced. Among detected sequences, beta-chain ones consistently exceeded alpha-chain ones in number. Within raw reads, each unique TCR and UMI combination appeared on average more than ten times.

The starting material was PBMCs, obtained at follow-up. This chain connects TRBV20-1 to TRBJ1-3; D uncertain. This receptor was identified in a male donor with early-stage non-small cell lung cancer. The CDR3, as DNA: TGCAGTGCTCCCCGGAGCTCTGGAAACACCATATATTTT. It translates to CSAPRSSGNTIYF.